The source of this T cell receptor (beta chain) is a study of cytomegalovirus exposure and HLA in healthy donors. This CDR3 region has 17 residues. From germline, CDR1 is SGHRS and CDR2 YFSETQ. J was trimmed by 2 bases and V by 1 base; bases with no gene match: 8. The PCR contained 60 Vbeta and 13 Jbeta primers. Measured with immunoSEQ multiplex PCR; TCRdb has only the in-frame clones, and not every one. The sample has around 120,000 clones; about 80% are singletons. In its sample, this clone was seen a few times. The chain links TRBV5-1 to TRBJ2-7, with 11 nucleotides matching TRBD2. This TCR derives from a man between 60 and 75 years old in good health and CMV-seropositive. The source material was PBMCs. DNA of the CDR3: TGCGCCAGCAGCTTGATGGCTAGCGGGGGGACCCCCTACGAGCAGTACTTC. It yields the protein CASSLMASGGTPYEQYF.